The source of this T cell receptor (beta chain) is a study of T cells in Graves' hyperthyroidism and ophthalmopathy. For the study at large: At the time of initial diagnosis and before any treatment, peripheral blood was collected.

The V gene's germline CDR1 is LGHDT and CDR2 YNNKEL (reference sequence). The CDR3 has 13 residues. Deletions cut 0 bases from V and 9 bases from J, with 9 bases between. This clonotype was detected a few times. TCR beta CDR3 region amplification was performed from RNA transcripts. The study used the HTBI primer set for a first-round RT-PCR of the TCR CDR3. TCRdb analysed the multiplex PCR reads with MiXCR anew, one entry per CDR3 protein. Here the sample spans hundreds of thousands of distinct CDR3 sequences, 14% to 15% being singletons. The sequence was obtained from a man aged 18 to 29 with Graves' ophthalmopathy. This chain joins TRBV3-1 and TRBJ2-4; the D is unclear. The sample consisted of blood. This chain's CDR3 is CASSQEASSIQYF. The CDR3 region has the DNA TGTGCCAGCAGCCAAGAAGCGAGTAGCATTCAGTACTTC.